One sample yielded the 27 T cell receptor beta chains listed below, sequenced in a study of T cells after somatic rescue of genetic block. Profiled with immunoSEQ multiplex PCR; TCRdb holds only in-frame clones, not every one. The sample includes about 88,000 clones, more than 80% of them seen just once. The source material was peripheral blood mononuclear cells (PBMCs). All receptors come from a woman aged 18 to 35.

The CDR3 nucleotides read TGTGCCAGTAGTATGTCACAGGTTACCAGCTCCTACGAGCAGTACTTC. It specifies CASSMSQVTSSYEQYF. The chain combines TRBV19 with TRBJ2-7, with a tentative D call TRBD1 (5 bases). The CDR3 runs 16 residues. CDR1 is LNHDA, CDR2 SQIVND, per germline (reference sequence). Trimming shortened V by 3 bases and J by 0 bases, and 15 bases separated the two germline ends.

The chain's CDR3 is CASSPEARSSTYEQYF. In DNA form, the CDR3 reads TGTGCCAGCAGCCCGGAGGCCCGCTCCTCAACCTACGAGCAGTACTTC. The chain uses TRBV5-5 and TRBJ2-7; D may be TRBD2 (5 bases). CDR3 length equals 16 residues. V lost 4 bases to trimming and J lost 2 bases, with 19 bases between them. Germline V lookup: CDR1 SGHKS, CDR2 YYEKEE (reference sequence).

The chain carries TRBV18 and TRBJ1-2; maybe TRBD1 (6 bases). The CDR3 sequence is 14 residues long. CDR1 and CDR2 from the germline V gene are KGHSH and LQKENI. Trimming left V 6 bases short and J 7 bases short, with 18 bases between. The CDR3 DNA reads as TGTGCCAGCTCTCCAAACAGGGATTATGGTGGCTACACCTTC. Translation gives CASSPNRDYGGYTF.

This sequence joins TRBV6-5 and TRBJ1-1; possible D gene TRBD1, 6 bases. CDR1 and CDR2 from the germline V gene are MNHEY and SVGAGI. Trimming left V 4 bases short and J 7 bases short, with 19 bases between. The CDR3 is made up of 15 amino acids. CDR3 sequence reads: CASSFIIQGSGEAFF. CDR3 DNA: TGTGCCAGCAGTTTCATCATACAGGGTTCGGGTGAAGCTTTCTTT.

The genes are TRBV14 and TRBJ1-2, with D perhaps TRBD1 (5 bases). The CDR3 is made up of 17 amino acids. V lost 4 bases to trimming and J lost 2 bases, with 20 bases between them. Per germline, CDR1 SGHDN and CDR2 FVKESK. Written as DNA, the CDR3 is TGTGCCAGCAGCCGTGCCCCCCCCCTGGGACCGAACTATGGCTACACCTTC. It translates to CASSRAPPLGPNYGYTF.

This rearrangement joins TRBV19 to TRBJ1-6; no reliable D call. The CDR3 consists of 14 residues. Germline CDR1 LNHDA, CDR2 SQIVND (reference sequence). Between the trimmed V and J ends, which lost 1 base and 7 bases, there was a span of 8 bases. In DNA, the CDR3 is TGTGCCAGTAGTATAGGACGGCTGAATTCACCCCTCCACTTT. Amino acid sequence: CASSIGRLNSPLHF.

The chain links TRBV13 to TRBJ2-7; TRBD1 matches at 9 bases. Germline V gene lookup returns CDR1 PRHDT and CDR2 FYEKMQ (reference sequence). This CDR3 has 15 amino acids. V gave up 6 bases and J gave up 2 bases; unmatched junction bases: 8. For the CDR3, the DNA is TGTGCCAGCAGGGGGGGGACAGGGAGCCCCTACGAGCAGTACTTC. Residues: CASRGGTGSPYEQYF.

V usage is TRBV11-2 and J usage is TRBJ2-5, with 7 bases that match TRBD1. The length of the CDR3 is 15 residues. The V gene's germline CDR1 is SGHAT and CDR2 FQNNGV. With V trimmed by 5 bases and J by 9 bases, 15 bases remained unmatched. The CDR3 sequence is CASSTGTVNLMAQYF. Here the CDR3 DNA reads TGTGCCAGCAGCACCGGGACAGTGAACTTGATGGCCCAGTACTTC.

The chain recombines TRBV12-5 with TRBJ2-7; 9 positions agree with TRBD2. This CDR3 has 18 residues. V shed 0 bases and J 5 bases; nucleotides not matched to a gene: 14. The germline CDR1 and CDR2 sequences are LGHNT and FRNRAP. DNA for the CDR3: TGTGCTAGTGGTTTGGTAATAAGTGGCGGGAGGGTTGGTAACGAGCAGTACTTC. Residues: CASGLVISGGRVGNEQYF.

V is TRBV5-4 and J is TRBJ1-1; D gene unclear. CDR1 is SGHNT and CDR2 is YYREEE in the germline V gene (reference sequence). The V gene lost 4 bases and the J gene lost 1 base, with 8 bases spanning the gap. This CDR3 spans 13 amino acids. CDR3 region: CASSIPPNTEAFF. The CDR3 DNA reads TGTGCCAGCAGCATACCTCCGAACACTGAAGCTTTCTTT.

This clone occurred once. This chain links TRBV5-5 with TRBJ1-4; D unclear. Germline V gene data show CDR1 as SGHKS and CDR2 as YYEKEE (reference sequence). The length of the CDR3 is 15 residues. The V gene lost 2 bases and the J gene lost 0 bases, with 8 bases spanning the gap. CDR3 DNA: TGTGCCAGCAGCTTAGTTCGGGCAACTAATGAAAAACTGTTTTTT. Its protein is CASSLVRATNEKLFF.

This clone was found once. The chain recombines TRBV7-2 with TRBJ1-1; 8 nucleotides match TRBD1. Germline trimming cut 0 bases from V and 0 bases from J; bases unmatched to any gene: 6. Germline values: CDR1 SGHTA, CDR2 FQGNSA. The CDR3 has 17 residues. CDR3 in amino acids: CASSLAGTGGMNTEAFF. As DNA, the CDR3 is TGTGCCAGCAGCTTAGCCGGGACAGGTGGGATGAACACTGAAGCTTTCTTT.

This chain links TRBV7-8 with TRBJ1-3; 7 positions match TRBD1. V was clipped by 8 bases and J by 3 bases; unmatched bases: 10. CDR1 and CDR2 from the germline V gene are SGHVS and FQNEAQ. The CDR3 spans 15 residues. The CDR3 DNA sequence: TGTGCCAGCCGTCCCGACAGGGCGGGTGGAAACACCATATATTTT. Its protein is CASRPDRAGGNTIYF.

The genes are TRBV11-2 and TRBJ2-5; D possibly corresponds to TRBD2 (5 bases). The CDR3 length is 15 residues. The V gene's germline CDR1 is SGHAT and CDR2 FQNNGV. Trimming left V 0 bases short and J 4 bases short, with 12 bases between. The CDR3 DNA sequence: TGTGCCAGCAGCTTAGAGTGGGAGATCCCAGAGACCCAGTACTTC. Residues: CASSLEWEIPETQYF.

The chain has TRBV5-6 and TRBJ2-1; 14 nucleotides match TRBD2. Germline assignment: CDR1 SGHDT and CDR2 YYEEEE. This CDR3 contains 19 residues. The J segment lost 3 bases and the V segment lost 1 base, leaving 9 bases of the junction unmatched. The CDR3: CASSLKGLAGVKFYNEQFF. For the CDR3, the DNA is TGTGCCAGCAGCTTGAAGGGACTAGCGGGAGTGAAGTTCTACAATGAGCAGTTCTTC.

The rearrangement joins TRBV5-1 to TRBJ2-6, with D uncertain. Germline CDR1 reads SGHRS; CDR2 reads YFSETQ. V lost 4 bases and J lost 2, with 16 bases in between. The CDR3 spans 17 residues. CDR3 amino acids: CASSVLGNSPGANVLTF. Here the CDR3 DNA reads TGCGCCAGCAGCGTACTGGGGAATTCCCCTGGGGCCAACGTCCTGACTTTC.

This chain connects TRBV5-1 to TRBJ2-1; D is possibly TRBD1 (6 bases). Germline assignment: CDR1 SGHRS and CDR2 YFSETQ. The CDR3 totals 20 residues. Trimming pared 2 bases from V and 0 bases from J, leaving 24 bases between. CDR3 DNA: TGCGCCAGCAGCTTCCCCCACGTGGGGGTCAGGGGTAGCTCCTACAATGAGCAGTTCTTC. Protein product: CASSFPHVGVRGSSYNEQFF.

The gene calls are TRBV6-5 and TRBJ2-4; D not resolved. Germline V lookup: CDR1 MNHEY, CDR2 SVGAGI. CDR3 length equals 14 residues. Trimming cost V 2 bases and J 14 bases, with 19 bases left between them. The CDR3 loop is CASSYGNPRSEKYF. The DNA of the CDR3 is TGTGCCAGCAGTTACGGGAATCCCCGGTCTGAGAAGTACTTC.

J is TRBJ2-7 and V is TRBV28; D may be TRBD2 (6 bases). Per germline, CDR1 MDHEN and CDR2 SYDVKM. The CDR3 is made up of 14 amino acids. Between the trimmed V and J ends, which lost 10 bases and 0 bases, there was a span of 16 bases. CDR3 amino acids: CATRGGESSYEQYF. The CDR3 nucleotides are TGTGCCACCCGAGGAGGGGAAAGCTCCTACGAGCAGTACTTC.

V usage is TRBV5-1 and J usage is TRBJ2-7; a possible D gene is TRBD1 (6 bases). V dropped 0 bases and J dropped 6 bases, with 13 bases sitting between them. In germline, CDR1 is SGHRS, CDR2 YFSETQ. The CDR3 sequence is 14 residues long. The CDR3 is CASSLVAGAVEQYF. DNA of the CDR3: TGCGCCAGCAGCTTGGTAGCAGGGGCGGTCGAGCAGTACTTC. The full variable domain, with the rest looked up from reference TRBV5-1 and TRBJ2-7, is KAGVTQTPRYLIKTRGQQVTLSCSPISGHRSVSWYQQTPGQGLQFLFEYFSETQRNKGNFPGRFSGRQFSNSRSEMNVSTLELGDSALYLCASSLVAGAVEQYFGPGTRLTVT.

In its sample, this clone was seen once. The chain carries TRBV11-3 and TRBJ2-3; TRBD2 might be the D (7 bases). CDR3 length: 14 residues. V was cut by 7 bases and J by 0 bases, with 11 bases left in between. Germline V gene lookup returns CDR1 SGHNT and CDR2 YENEEA. The CDR3 spells CASMGGASTDTQYF. The CDR3 DNA reads TGTGCCAGCATGGGGGGGGCTAGCACAGATACGCAGTATTTT.

This rearrangement joins TRBV27 to TRBJ1-5; D unresolved. V lost 3 bases and J lost 2, with 5 bases in between. From germline, CDR1 is MNHEY and CDR2 SMNVEV (reference sequence). The CDR3 sequence is 13 residues long. This chain's CDR3 is CASSFIGNQPQHF. For the CDR3, the DNA is TGTGCCAGCAGTTTTATAGGCAATCAGCCCCAGCATTTT.

The rearrangement joins TRBV4-1 to TRBJ1-1, with D hard to call. CDR1 and CDR2 (germline): MGHRA, YSYEKL. Trimming removed 1 base from V and 1 base from J, with 4 bases in between. This CDR3 contains 13 residues. The CDR3 DNA follows: TGCGCCAGCAGCCAAGGGGAGAACACTGAAGCTTTCTTT. Encoded protein: CASSQGENTEAFF.

The chain uses TRBV6-1 and TRBJ2-1; maybe TRBD2 (5 bases). V gave up 6 bases and J gave up 6 bases, with 18 bases separating them. Per the germline V gene, CDR1 is MNHNS and CDR2 is SASEGT. CDR3 length: 15 residues. For the CDR3, the DNA is TGTGCCAGCAGCCCCGGATTTGGGCGGGTCAATGAGCAGTTCTTC. Its protein is CASSPGFGRVNEQFF.

The rearrangement uses TRBV2 and TRBJ1-1; D gene unclear. Germline CDR1 reads SNHLY; CDR2 reads FYNNEI. The CDR3 is 14 residues long. V was cut by 6 bases and J by 6 bases, with 17 bases left in between. CDR3: CASRYRVSLSEAFF. In DNA form, the CDR3 reads TGTGCCAGCAGATACCGGGTTTCGCTGTCTGAAGCTTTCTTT.

CDR3 in DNA: TGCGCCAGCAGCTTAGTAGGCGAGCAGTACTTC. This translates into CASSLVGEQYF. V gene TRBV5-1 combines with J gene TRBJ2-7; D is unresolved. Trimming removed 2 bases from V and 6 bases from J, with 6 bases in between. The CDR3 covers 11 residues. The germline V gene has CDR1 SGHRS and CDR2 YFSETQ.

This chain uses TRBV4-1 with TRBJ2-7, with TRBD2 matching 9 bases. This CDR3 has 16 residues. Looked up from germline, CDR1 is MGHRA and CDR2 is YSYEKL. Trimming removed 0 bases from V and 6 bases from J; junction bases left unmatched: 9. The DNA of the CDR3 is TGCGCCAGCAGCCAAGATTGGGGACTAGCCGGCGTCGAGCAGTACTTC. Protein: CASSQDWGLAGVEQYF.